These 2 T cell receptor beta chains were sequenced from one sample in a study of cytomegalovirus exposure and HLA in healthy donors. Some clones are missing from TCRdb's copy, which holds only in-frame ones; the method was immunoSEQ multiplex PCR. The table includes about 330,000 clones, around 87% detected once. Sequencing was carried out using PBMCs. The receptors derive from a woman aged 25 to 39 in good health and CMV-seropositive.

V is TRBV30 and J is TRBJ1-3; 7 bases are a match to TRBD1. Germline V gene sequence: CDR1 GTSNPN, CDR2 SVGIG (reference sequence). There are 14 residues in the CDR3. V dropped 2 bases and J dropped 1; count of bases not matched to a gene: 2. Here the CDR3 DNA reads TGTGCCTGGAGTCAGGGGGTGTCTGGAAACACCATATATTTT. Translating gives CAWSQGVSGNTIYF.

The CDR3 coding sequence is TGTGCCTGGAGTGTATCGTCGGGACTAGATACCTCAAAAGTTGCCTATGAGCAGTTCTTC. Amino acids: CAWSVSSGLDTSKVAYEQFF. The chain employs TRBV30 and TRBJ2-1; 8 positions agree with TRBD2. CDR1 and CDR2 from the germline V gene are GTSNPN and SVGIG (reference sequence). This CDR3 is 20 amino acids long. The V gene end was trimmed by 0 bases and the J gene end by 8 bases; junction bases not matched to a gene: 24.